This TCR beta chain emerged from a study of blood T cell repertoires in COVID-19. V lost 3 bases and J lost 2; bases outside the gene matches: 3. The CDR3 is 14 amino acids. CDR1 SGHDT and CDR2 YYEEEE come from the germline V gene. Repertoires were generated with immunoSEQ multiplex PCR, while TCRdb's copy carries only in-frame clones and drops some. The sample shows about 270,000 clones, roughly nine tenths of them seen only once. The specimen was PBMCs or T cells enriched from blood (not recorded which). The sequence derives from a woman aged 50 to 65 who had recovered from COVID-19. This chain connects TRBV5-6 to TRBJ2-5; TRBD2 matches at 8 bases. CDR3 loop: CASSSLAVQETQYF. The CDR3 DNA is TGTGCCAGCAGCTCACTAGCGGTTCAAGAGACCCAGTACTTC.